Below are 9 T cell receptor beta chains sequenced from a single sample in a study of HIV-infected patients and healthy controls (TCRdb year 2014). Preparation of the library involved 5' RACE. Sequencing was performed on an Illumina MiSeq. SuperScript III was used to reverse transcribe 500 ng RNA with primers targeting the alpha and beta constant regions. Separate alpha and beta chain libraries were generated by chain-specific third strand synthesis with multiplexing indices. TCRdb redid the processing of the public reads, applying fastp at Q25 and MiXCR, and retained in-frame beta chains. Each record represents a unique CDR3 protein, reported with the most common genes and DNA among its rows. The sample table shows 470 or so distinct CDR3 sequences, and roughly 78% are seen once. The ten largest account for around two thirds of the sample. Since whole blood was used without any cell fractionation, the repertoire reflected all peripheral T cells in unsorted form.

This sample comprised blood, obtained before antiretroviral therapy. The origin of the receptors is an adult with HIV infection.

A word on this clonotype: This beta chain appears as a stray read in a library generated for alpha chains; its size is not informative. V gene TRBV14 combines with J gene TRBJ1-6; 8 bases are a match to TRBD1. Germline values: CDR1 SGHDN, CDR2 FVKESK. The CDR3 is 19 amino acids. V lost 1 base and J lost 7; bases outside the gene matches: 15. As DNA, the CDR3 is TGTGCCAGCAGCCAAGGAAATCAGGGGGCGTTCGCCCTAAATTCACCCCTCCACTTT. Protein: CASSQGNQGAFALNSPLHF.

As regards this clonotype: Being off target in a library aimed at alpha chains, this beta chain has a size of little meaning. CDR3 coding DNA: TGTGCCAGCAGGGAGGGGAATAATTCACCCCTCCACTTT. It encodes CASREGNNSPLHF. The chain joins TRBV7-9 to TRBJ1-6; a weak D match, TRBD1 (5 bases). Germline V gene data show CDR1 as SEHNR and CDR2 as FQNEAQ (reference sequence). The CDR3 contains 13 residues. V was cut by 6 bases and J by 5 bases, with 8 bases left in between. Looking up the rest from reference TRBV7-9 and TRBJ1-6 gives the full variable domain: DTGVSQNPRHKITKRGQNVTFRCDPISEHNRLYWYRQTLGQGPEFLTYFQNEAQLEKSRLLSDRFSAERPKGSFSTLEIQRTEQGDSAMYLCASREGNNSPLHFGNGTRLTVT.

For this clonotype: Because this beta chain is a stray read in a library intended to capture alpha chains, its abundance should not be given much weight. CDR3: CSVPRPGRNEQFF. In DNA, the CDR3 is TGCAGCGTACCACGCCCAGGGAGGAATGAGCAGTTCTTC. This rearrangement joins TRBV29-1 to TRBJ2-1; D is perhaps TRBD2 (6 bases). V was pared by 6 bases and J by 7 bases, with 16 bases between. The CDR3 is 13 residues long. Germline V lookup: CDR1 SQVTM, CDR2 ANQGSEA.

Turning to this clonotype: With the library built for alpha chains, this beta chain is off target and its frequency is not meaningful. The chain employs TRBV13 and TRBJ2-7; 12 bases fit TRBD1. The CDR3 has 15 residues. The V and J ends lost 6 bases and 7 bases, in that order; junction bases with no gene match: 10. Looked up from germline, CDR1 is PRHDT and CDR2 is FYEKMQ (reference sequence). CDR3 bases: TGTGCCAGCAGTTCTCCGGGACAGGGGGCGGAAGAGCAGTACTTC. Translation: CASSSPGQGAEEQYF.

Regarding this clonotype: This beta chain lies outside the target of a library built for alpha chains; its clone size means little. This chain links TRBV9 with TRBJ1-3; D gene ambiguous. The germline gives CDR1 SGDLS, CDR2 YYNGEE. This CDR3 spans 15 amino acids. Trimming removed 0 bases from V and 4 bases from J, with 11 bases in between. CDR3 protein: CASSVEPSQGNTIYF. The CDR3 DNA reads as TGTGCCAGCAGCGTAGAACCTAGCCAGGGAAACACCATATATTTT.

About this clonotype itself: This beta chain is an unintended read in a library built for alpha chains; its size means little. The rearrangement links TRBV6-5 to TRBJ2-2; 12 positions match TRBD2. This CDR3 spans 20 amino acids. After removal of 1 base from V and 5 bases from J, the junction contained 14 bases not matched to a gene. Germline lookup yields CDR1 MNHEY and CDR2 SVGAGI. CDR3 residues: CASSYFVPVTSGRGTGELFF. The CDR3 DNA reads as TGTGCCAGCAGTTACTTTGTACCAGTGACTAGCGGGAGAGGGACCGGGGAGCTGTTTTTT.

By share, this clonotype ranks as hyperexpanded. The library was built for alpha chains, so this beta chain is an off-target read and its size means little. The rearrangement uses TRBV29-1 and TRBJ2-1, with 8 nucleotides matching TRBD1. Trimming removed 7 bases from V and 3 bases from J; junction bases left unmatched: 5. This CDR3 has 13 residues. From germline, CDR1 is SQVTM and CDR2 ANQGSEA. CDR3 in DNA: TGCAGCGCCGGACAGGGAGGCTACAATGAGCAGTTCTTC. Its translation: CSAGQGGYNEQFF.

Comments on this clonotype: Within a library made for alpha chains, this beta chain is off target, and its count is uninformative. This rearrangement joins TRBV7-9 to TRBJ2-4; D is uncertain. The V and J ends lost 4 bases and 2 bases respectively, with 12 bases between them. CDR1 SEHNR and CDR2 FQNEAQ come from the germline V gene (reference sequence). The CDR3 runs to 15 residues. CDR3 protein: CASSSPDLSKNIQYF. The CDR3 DNA follows: TGTGCCAGCAGCTCCCCTGACCTATCCAAAAACATTCAGTACTTC.

There are a few counts of this clonotype. Because the library targeted alpha chains, this beta chain is an off-target read whose size means little. The chain couples TRBV28 to TRBJ1-5, with a possible D match to TRBD1 (5 bases). Germline CDR1 is MDHEN and CDR2 is SYDVKM. V was trimmed by 7 bases and J by 2 bases, leaving 18 bases between them. The CDR3 consists of 16 residues. The CDR3 sequence is CASIFEGLGRNQPQHF. CDR3 DNA sequence: TGTGCCAGCATCTTTGAGGGGCTAGGGCGCAATCAGCCCCAGCATTTT.